This T cell receptor (beta chain) was observed in a study of shared clonotypes between healthy human individuals. Concerning this clone itself: The target antigen is unknown.

Study-level findings and limits: Among non-shared clonotypes, generation probabilities were lower than among those shared by all four donors. An effect of sequencing depth on clonotype sharing among donors was expected.

Into CD45RA+ naive and CD45RA-negative memory subsets, the CD4+ cells were split. Generated by immunoSEQ multiplex PCR, the TCRdb table keeps only in-frame clones and is missing some. Of roughly 1,500,000 clones in the sample, around 98.5% were seen once. The ends were cut back, 7 bases at V and 6 bases at J, with 16 bases in the middle. CDR1 and CDR2 from the germline V gene are MNHNY and SVGAGI (reference sequence). The CDR3 is 13 residues long. Sequencing was carried out using naive CD4+ T cells sorted from blood. As to subset: CD45RA+ positively selected. This sequence originates from a man aged 25-40 years in good health. The gene calls are TRBV6-6 and TRBJ2-7; tentative D call: TRBD1 (5 bases). The CDR3 is CASTTTGMAEQYF. Here the CDR3 DNA reads TGTGCCAGCACCACAACAGGTATGGCCGAGCAGTACTTC.